This T cell receptor beta chain stems from a study of a mutant IDH1 vaccine in newly diagnosed glioma. At the level of the study: Patients got radiotherapy, temozolomide, or both beforehand, and most got both. General study findings and limits: Most patients, around 93%, showed vaccine-induced immune responses.

Per germline, CDR1 LNHDA and CDR2 SQIVND (reference sequence). This CDR3 spans 16 amino acids. The ends were cut back, 1 base at V and 3 bases at J, with 13 bases in the middle. Remarks on this clone: Antigen: not known.

Indicated time point: week 11, during vaccination. Every single dose of the vaccine, 300 ug of mutant IDH1 20-mer peptide, came with topical imiquimod. Assay used: immunoSEQ multiplex PCR; TCRdb lists only in-frame clones, some missing. This sample has fewer than 75,000 clones, with around 84% found just once. The chain combines TRBV19 with TRBJ1-5; the D gene is possibly TRBD1 (6 bases). This TCR derives from a woman between 45 and 60 years old with glioma. The material was PBMCs, obtained from a glioma patient whose treatment included an IDH1 peptide vaccine. The CDR3 nucleotides read TGTGCCAGTAGTATAGGTAGCAGGGGTTACAATCAGCCCCAGCATTTT. Amino acids: CASSIGSRGYNQPQHF.